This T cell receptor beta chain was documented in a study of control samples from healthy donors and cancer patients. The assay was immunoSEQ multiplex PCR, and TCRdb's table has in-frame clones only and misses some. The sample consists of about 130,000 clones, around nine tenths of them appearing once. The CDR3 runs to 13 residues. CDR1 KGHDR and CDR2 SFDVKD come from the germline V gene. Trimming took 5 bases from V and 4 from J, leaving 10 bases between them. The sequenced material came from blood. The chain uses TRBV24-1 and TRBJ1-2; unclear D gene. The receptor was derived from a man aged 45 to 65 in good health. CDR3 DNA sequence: TGTGCCACCAGTGGTAAGGCCGGCTATGGCTACACCTTC. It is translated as CATSGKAGYGYTF.